This is a list of T cell receptor beta chains from one sample in a study of shared clonotypes between healthy human individuals. Sequencing used immunoSEQ multiplex PCR; TCRdb keeps in-frame clones, though not all of them. Of 1 million to 1.3 million clones in the sample, about 80% were seen once. The source material was memory CD4+ T cells from PBMCs. Receptor source: a man younger than 35 in good health. Some clones in this sample may be carry-over from other donors' samples. Both conserved end residues are part of each CDR3.

J gene: TRBJ2-5
V gene: TRBV6-5
CDR3 protein: CASRRDRGRETQYF

J gene: TRBJ2-7
V gene: TRBV21-1
CDR3 protein: CATQKSRGRSEQYF

J gene: TRBJ2-2
V gene: TRBV6-6
CDR3 protein: CASSPPGTPGELFF

J gene: TRBJ2-1
V gene: TRBV7-2
CDR3 protein: CASSYGHDNEQFF

J gene: TRBJ2-7
V gene: TRBV5-1
CDR3 protein: CASSLQGSDEQYF

J gene: TRBJ1-2
V gene: TRBV5-4
CDR3 protein: CASSLVGRDYGYTF

J gene: TRBJ2-2
V gene: TRBV4-2
CDR3 protein: CASSQVDPSAGELFF

J gene: TRBJ1-6
V gene: TRBV29-1
CDR3 protein: CSAPGREHNSPLHF

J gene: TRBJ2-7
V gene: TRBV5-1
CDR3 protein: CASSLEGQVYEQYF

J gene: TRBJ1-5
V gene: TRBV18
CDR3 protein: CASSSGNNQPQHF

J gene: TRBJ2-5
V gene: TRBV2
CDR3 protein: CASRDSYQETQYF

J gene: TRBJ1-3
V gene: TRBV5-6
CDR3 protein: CASSFGWSSSGNTIYF

J gene: TRBJ2-1
V gene: TRBV5-1
CDR3 protein: CASSLGAGVLNEQFF

J gene: TRBJ2-7
V gene: TRBV4-1
CDR3 protein: CASSQDVARARYF

J gene: TRBJ2-1
V gene: TRBV21-1
CDR3 protein: CASSRTGTRAYNEQFF

J gene: TRBJ2-2
V gene: TRBV7-2
CDR3 protein: CASSPEVGAGELFF

J gene: TRBJ2-5
V gene: TRBV11-1
CDR3 protein: CASSLGLLAGTKFQETQYF

J gene: TRBJ1-2
V gene: TRBV6-6
CDR3 protein: CASSYRTGGHGYTF

J gene: TRBJ2-1
V gene: TRBV7-8
CDR3 protein: CASSLDRENEQFF

J gene: TRBJ1-1
V gene: TRBV6-5
CDR3 protein: CASSYSQGLEAFF

J gene: TRBJ2-7
V gene: TRBV11-2
CDR3 protein: CASNLLDRNYEQYF

J gene: TRBJ2-7
V gene: TRBV5-1
CDR3 protein: CASSLDTDSYEQYF

J gene: TRBJ2-1
V gene: TRBV11-2
CDR3 protein: CASSLETYYNEQFF

J gene: TRBJ1-4
V gene: TRBV5-1
CDR3 protein: CASSLATGTAEKLFF

J gene: TRBJ2-3
V gene: TRBV28
CDR3 protein: CASSPQGARDTQYF

J gene: TRBJ1-1
V gene: TRBV5-1
CDR3 protein: CASSLVTGNTEAFF

J gene: TRBJ1-3
V gene: TRBV28
CDR3 protein: CASNRQGGGNTIYF

J gene: TRBJ1-1
V gene: TRBV2
CDR3 protein: CASSQHRLRQGANTEAFF

J gene: TRBJ2-7
V gene: TRBV27
CDR3 protein: CASSLLGNTVDEQYF

J gene: TRBJ1-1
V gene: TRBV18
CDR3 protein: CASSPYGRGEAFF

J gene: TRBJ1-5
V gene: TRBV14
CDR3 protein: CASSKTGGFNQPQHF